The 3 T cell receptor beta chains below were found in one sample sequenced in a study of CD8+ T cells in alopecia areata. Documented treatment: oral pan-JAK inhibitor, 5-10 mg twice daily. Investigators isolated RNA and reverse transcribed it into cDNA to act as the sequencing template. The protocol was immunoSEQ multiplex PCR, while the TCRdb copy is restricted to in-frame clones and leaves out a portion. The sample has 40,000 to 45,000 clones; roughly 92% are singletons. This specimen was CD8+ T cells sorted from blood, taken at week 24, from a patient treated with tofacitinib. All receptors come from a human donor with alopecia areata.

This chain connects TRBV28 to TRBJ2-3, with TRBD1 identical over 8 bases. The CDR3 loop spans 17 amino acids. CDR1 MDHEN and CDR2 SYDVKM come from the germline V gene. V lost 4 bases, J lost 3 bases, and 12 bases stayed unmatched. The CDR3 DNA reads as TGTGCCAGCAGTTCCCTCAGGGGGCCCTCTTTGACAGATACGCAGTATTTT. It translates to CASSSLRGPSLTDTQYF.

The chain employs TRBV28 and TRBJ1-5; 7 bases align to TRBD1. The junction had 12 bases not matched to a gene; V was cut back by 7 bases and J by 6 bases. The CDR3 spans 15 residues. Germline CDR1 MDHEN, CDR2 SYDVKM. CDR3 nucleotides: TGTGCCAGCACCATGGTCACGACAGGGTCTCAGCCCCAGCATTTT. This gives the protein CASTMVTTGSQPQHF. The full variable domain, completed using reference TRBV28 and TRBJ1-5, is DVKVTQSSRYLVKRTGEKVFLECVQDMDHENMFWYRQDPGLGLRLIYFSYDVKMKEKGDIPEGYSVSREKKERFSLILESASTNQTSMYLCASTMVTTGSQPQHFGDGTRLSIL.

The CDR3 DNA sequence: TGTGCCAGCAGTTACTTGGGGACGCCGGGCCCGGATACGCAGTATTTT. Its translation is CASSYLGTPGPDTQYF. The chain uses TRBV6-6 and TRBJ2-3; possibly TRBD1 or TRBD2 for D (5 bases each). The CDR3 is 16 residues long. Trimming pared 1 base from V and 6 bases from J, leaving 17 bases between. Germline V CDR1 and CDR2: MNHNY, SVGAGI (reference sequence).